These 18 T cell receptor beta chains share one sample of origin, sequenced in a study of cytomegalovirus exposure and HLA in healthy donors. Amplification used 60 Vbeta primers and 13 Jbeta primers. Libraries were prepared by immunoSEQ multiplex PCR; TCRdb keeps only in-frame clonotypes and omits some of them. This sample has under 150,000 clones, with 55% to 75% found just once. The sequencing input was PBMCs. These receptors were taken from a human donor in good health.

This clone was found once. The chain carries TRBV5-1 and TRBJ2-5; 7 bases are shared with TRBD1. The J call is uncertain, as TRBJ2-7 better fits the DNA end. CDR1 and CDR2 (germline): SGHRS, YFSETQ. The CDR3 spans 13 residues. As DNA, the CDR3 is TGCGCCAGCAGCCCAGACAGGGCCTACGAGCAGTACTTC. Encoded protein: CASSPDRAYEQYF.

V and J are TRBV19 and TRBJ2-1; D uncertain. Germline-derived CDR1 and CDR2 are LNHDA and SQIVND (reference sequence). V shed 3 bases and J shed 1 base, with 7 bases lying between them. This CDR3 has 14 residues. The CDR3 spells CASSMVQSYNEQFF. In DNA form, the CDR3 reads TGTGCCAGTAGTATGGTTCAGTCCTACAATGAGCAGTTCTTC.

The gene calls are TRBV6-5 and TRBJ1-2, with D perhaps TRBD1 (5 bases). From germline, CDR1 is MNHEY and CDR2 SVGAGI. The CDR3 covers 11 residues. V lost 3 bases and J lost 14, with 13 bases in between. The CDR3 region is CASSYGRVSTF. CDR3 coding DNA: TGTGCCAGCAGTTATGGCAGGGTCTCGACCTTC.

The chain uses TRBV19 and TRBJ1-2, with TRBD1 matching over 9 bases. V was clipped by 3 bases and J by 6 bases; unmatched bases: 8. The CDR3 loop spans 15 amino acids. The germline V gene has CDR1 LNHDA and CDR2 SQIVND (reference sequence). In nucleotides, the CDR3 is TGTGCCAGTAGTATGGGACAGGGAAGATATGATGGCTACACCTTC. This gives the protein CASSMGQGRYDGYTF. Complete variable domain (other parts from reference TRBV19 and TRBJ1-2): DGGITQSPKYLFRKEGQNVTLSCEQNLNHDAMYWYRQDPGQGLRLIYYSQIVNDFQKGDIAEGYSVSREKKESFPLTVTSAQKNPTAFYLCASSMGQGRYDGYTFGSGTRLTVV.

The chain carries TRBV6-1 and TRBJ2-3, with D hard to call. The V gene's germline CDR1 is MNHNS and CDR2 SASEGT. The germline V and J ends were trimmed by 2 bases and 2 bases, with 14 bases remaining between them. The CDR3 runs to 16 residues. The CDR3 sequence is CASSENSGFLTDTQYF. CDR3 nucleotides: TGTGCCAGCAGTGAAAATTCCGGGTTCCTCACAGATACGCAGTATTTT.

The gene calls are TRBV7-6 and TRBJ2-2, with 15 positions matching TRBD2. The junction had 5 bases not matched to a gene; V was cut back by 5 bases and J by 4 bases. Germline CDR1 reads SGHVS; CDR2 reads FNYEAQ. The CDR3 is 17 residues long. The CDR3, as DNA: TGTGCCAGCAGCCGGACTAGCGGGGGGGCAGGCACCGGGGAGCTGTTTTTT. Translation gives CASSRTSGGAGTGELFF.

The sample holds one count of this clone. The chain employs TRBV11-2 and TRBJ1-2, with TRBD1 matching 8 bases. The J segment lost 7 bases and the V segment lost 0 bases, leaving 7 bases of the junction unmatched. CDR3 length: 15 amino acids. CDR1 is SGHAT and CDR2 is FQNNGV in the germline V gene. CDR3 in amino acids: CASSLDWTGPGGYTF. The CDR3 DNA follows: TGTGCCAGCAGCTTAGATTGGACAGGGCCGGGTGGCTACACCTTC.

The chain is built from TRBV19 and TRBJ1-1, with TRBD1 matching over 7 bases. The CDR3 is made up of 18 amino acids. The trim removed 0 bases at V and 0 bases at J, leaving 10 bases unmatched. In germline, CDR1 is LNHDA, CDR2 SQIVND (reference sequence). The CDR3 bases are TGTGCCAGTAGTATAGATGGGGGTTACGGACAGGTGAACACTGAAGCTTTCTTT. It codes for CASSIDGGYGQVNTEAFF.

This clone was found a few times. The V and J genes are TRBV2 and TRBJ2-5; TRBD1 is a possible D gene (6 bases). The germline V gene has CDR1 SNHLY and CDR2 FYNNEI. Trimming shortened V by 4 bases and J by 5 bases, and 17 bases separated the two germline ends. The CDR3 covers 15 residues. CDR3 residues: CASSVTGEKLETQYF. DNA for the CDR3: TGTGCCAGCAGTGTGACAGGTGAAAAGTTGGAGACCCAGTACTTC.

The CDR3 nucleotides read TGTGCCAGCAGCCTATCGGGGGGCGCTGAGACCCAGTACTTC. Its protein is CASSLSGGAETQYF. This rearrangement joins TRBV7-3 to TRBJ2-5; D is possibly TRBD2 (7 bases). Trimming stripped 5 bases from V and 5 bases from J, with 15 bases between. This CDR3 contains 14 residues. The germline V gene encodes CDR1 SGHTA and CDR2 FQGTGA.

The chain recombines TRBV5-1 with TRBJ2-1; D gene ambiguous. With 0 bases removed from V and 0 bases from J, the gap between germline ends came to 7 bases. Germline V gives CDR1 SGHRS, CDR2 YFSETQ. The CDR3 covers 15 residues. CDR3: CASSLEPSSYNEQFF. DNA of the CDR3: TGCGCCAGCAGCTTGGAACCGAGCTCCTACAATGAGCAGTTCTTC.

The V and J genes are TRBV10-3 and TRBJ1-3; 7 bases are shared with TRBD1. After removal of 6 bases from V and 0 bases from J, the junction contained 5 bases not matched to a gene. Germline V gene lookup returns CDR1 ENHRY and CDR2 SYGVKD. There are 15 residues in the CDR3. Here the CDR3 DNA reads TGTGCCATCAGCGCCGGGACAGTCTCTGGAAACACCATATATTTT. This codes for CAISAGTVSGNTIYF.

This clone was recorded once. The chain recombines TRBV6-6 with TRBJ1-2; D gene uncertain. V lost 6 bases and J lost 0, with 5 bases in between. Per germline, CDR1 MNHNY and CDR2 SVGAGI (reference sequence). The CDR3 spans 12 residues. CDR3 in amino acids: CASRLANYGYTF. The CDR3 DNA is TGTGCCAGCAGGTTAGCTAACTATGGCTACACCTTC.

V usage is TRBV7-8 and J usage is TRBJ1-2; D might be TRBD1 (6 bases). The germline V gene has CDR1 SGHVS and CDR2 FQNEAQ. This CDR3 spans 14 amino acids. V lost 0 bases, J lost 8 bases, and 13 bases lay in between. The CDR3 sequence: CASSLARGSGGYTF. For the CDR3, the DNA is TGTGCCAGCAGCTTAGCCAGGGGCAGTGGGGGCTACACCTTC.

V is TRBV28 and J is TRBJ1-5; the D is unclear. The CDR3 extends over 14 amino acids. Germline V lookup: CDR1 MDHEN, CDR2 SYDVKM. The V end was cut by 7 bases, the J end by 7 bases, with 17 bases between. The CDR3 here is CASMTLLGPQPQHF. CDR3 nucleotide sequence: TGTGCCAGCATGACCCTCCTAGGCCCCCAGCCCCAGCATTTT.

The CDR3 sequence is CASSSGTGRMNQPQHF. In DNA, the CDR3 is TGTGCCAGCAGCTCCGGGACAGGGAGGATGAACCAGCCCCAGCATTTT. V is TRBV7-2 and J is TRBJ1-5, with 9 nucleotides matching TRBD1. The trim removed 4 bases at V and 7 bases at J, leaving 11 bases unmatched. The CDR3 is made up of 16 amino acids. The germline V gene encodes CDR1 SGHTA and CDR2 FQGNSA.

The chain has TRBV25-1 and TRBJ2-1; 9 positions agree with TRBD1. The CDR3 runs to 15 residues. Trimming cost V 2 bases and J 7 bases; bases outside gene matches: 6. Germline-derived CDR1 and CDR2 are MGHDK and SYGVNS. The CDR3: CASSEDWGTGNEQFF. The CDR3 DNA reads TGTGCCAGCAGTGAAGATTGGGGGACAGGGAATGAGCAGTTCTTC.

The chain is built from TRBV29-1 and TRBJ1-2; 8 nucleotides agree with TRBD1. V lost 4 bases, J lost 8 bases, and 3 bases stayed unmatched. The CDR3 contains 11 residues. CDR1 is SQVTM and CDR2 is ANQGSEA in the germline V gene. The DNA for the CDR3 is TGCAGCGTTGGGACAGGGAAGGGCTACACCTTC. This gives the protein CSVGTGKGYTF.